The 6 T cell receptor beta chains presented below share a single source sample, sequenced in a study of T cell changes during pregnancy in multiple sclerosis. This table comes from immunoSEQ multiplex PCR, and its TCRdb copy is limited to in-frame clones, with some not included. Of around 55,000 clones in the sample, 75% to 90% were seen once. The specimen comprised CD4+ T cells from peripheral blood mononuclear cells, sampled in the first trimester of pregnancy. These receptors originate from a female donor with multiple sclerosis, enrolled in a pregnancy study.

The V and J genes are TRBV11-1 and TRBJ1-2; weak D call: TRBD1 (6 bases). Trimming removed 5 bases at V and 8 bases at J, with 15 bases between. Looked up from germline, CDR1 is SGHAT and CDR2 is FQDESV (reference sequence). This CDR3 region has 13 residues. The CDR3 sequence is CASSVQGFEGYTF. The CDR3 DNA reads TGTGCCAGCAGCGTTCAGGGGTTTGAAGGCTACACCTTC.

This rearrangement joins TRBV6-1 to TRBJ2-5; 7 nucleotides match TRBD1. The V gene's germline CDR1 is MNHNS and CDR2 SASEGT. V lost 3 bases and J lost 7; bases outside the gene matches: 11. The CDR3 has 15 amino acids. CDR3 nucleotides: TGTGCCAGCAGTGATATGGGACAGCCCTTAGGGACCCAGTACTTC. Residues: CASSDMGQPLGTQYF.

The CDR3 DNA reads as TGTGCCAGTAGGAGAACTAGCGGGAGGGATGATGAGCAGTTCTTC. This encodes CASRRTSGRDDEQFF. This rearrangement joins TRBV19 to TRBJ2-1; 13 bases match TRBD2. Germline V lookup: CDR1 LNHDA, CDR2 SQIVND (reference sequence). There are 15 residues in the CDR3. The V segment lost 6 bases and the J segment 8 bases; nucleotides outside the gene matches: 7.

This clone has just one count. The J gene is TRBJ1-5, the V gene TRBV6-5; possible D gene TRBD1, 6 bases. CDR3 length: 15 amino acids. Trimming took off 6 bases at V and 2 bases at J, with 14 bases between the two ends. Germline V gene sequence: CDR1 MNHEY, CDR2 SVGAGI. CDR3 bases: TGTGCCAGCAGGCAAGCTTCAGGGGGCAATCAGCCCCAGCATTTT. This sequence encodes CASRQASGGNQPQHF.

The V and J genes are TRBV7-6 and TRBJ1-2; possible D gene TRBD1, 6 bases. The CDR3 is made up of 12 amino acids. Trimming left V 5 bases short and J 8 bases short, with 12 bases between. The germline CDR1 and CDR2 sequences are SGHVS and FNYEAQ. The CDR3 is CASSPAQGGYTF. CDR3 bases: TGTGCCAGCAGCCCCGCCCAGGGGGGCTACACCTTC.

This clone was seen once. The chain carries TRBV18 and TRBJ2-2; D may be TRBD1 (6 bases). CDR1 and CDR2 from the germline V gene are KGHSH and LQKENI. V was trimmed by 4 bases and J by 1 base, leaving 13 bases between them. The CDR3 is 16 amino acids. DNA of the CDR3: TGTGCCAGCTCACGCCCGACAGGACAGAACACCGGGGAGCTGTTTTTT. Residues: CASSRPTGQNTGELFF.